This T cell receptor (beta chain) was profiled in a study of T cell responses to AZD1222 COVID-19 vaccine. Study conclusions and caveats: Compared with day 0, the breadth and depth of the Spike-specific TCR repertoire rose significantly after two doses of AZD1222. Most donors were white British, females outnumbered males, and clonal diversity was possibly underestimated.

This clone was seen a handful of times. Its antigen remains unknown. CDR1 and CDR2 (germline): LGHNA, YSLEER. The CDR3 is made up of 18 amino acids. Trimming took off 2 bases at V and 3 bases at J, with 22 bases between the two ends. Clones were sequenced by immunoSEQ multiplex PCR, and TCRdb holds only the in-frame ones, with some missing. The repertoire holds more than 90,000 clones, with more than 70% as singletons. Combined were second doses at about 4 or about 12 weeks. This clonotype was obtained from an adult who received the AZD1222 COVID-19 vaccine. The sample in question was peripheral blood, obtained 28 days after the second AZD1222 dose. The rearrangement links TRBV4-3 to TRBJ1-2; no reliable D call. CDR3 DNA sequence: TGCGCCAGCAGCCAAACGACCCTAAGTGGACGGTCTTACTATGGCTACACCTTC. This sequence encodes CASSQTTLSGRSYYGYTF.